Included here is one T cell receptor (beta chain) sequence, with context. As yet, its antigen is unknown. The sample comes from a study of T cells after yellow fever vaccination. The wider study: Fractions of limited cellularity were prepared by means of SMART-Seq v4 Ultra Low Input.

Study-level results: The study re-detected most primary-vaccination clones after the booster (approximately 97% CD4, around 89% CD8). Weaker overall was a secondary response that nonetheless peaked faster, on day 5 versus 15.

A universal primer site and UMIs were added as TCR cDNA was made by 5'RACE template switching. TCRdb called the 5' RACE reads again in MiXCR, with one record for every CDR3 protein. The sample gives 150,000 to 200,000 distinct CDR3 sequences, 9.5% to 11% of which show up once; 36% is in the top ten. The germline CDR1 and CDR2 sequences are KGHSH and LQKENI. The CDR3 loop spans 15 amino acids. Trimming shortened V by 3 bases and J by 5 bases, and 16 bases separated the two germline ends. The material was CD8+ T cells sorted from PBMCs, obtained 15 days after the yellow fever booster vaccination. This clonotype was sampled from a man between 18 and 35 years old who received the YFV17D yellow fever vaccine. This chain links TRBV18 with TRBJ1-2, with D tentatively TRBD1 (5 bases). CDR3 loop: CASSPRGPETYGYTF. The CDR3 nucleotides are TGTGCCAGCTCACCGCGGGGCCCTGAAACTTATGGCTACACCTTC. Full variable domain (remainder filled in from reference TRBV18 and TRBJ1-2): NAGVMQNPRHLVRRRGQEARLRCSPMKGHSHVYWYRQLPEEGLKFMVYLQKENIIDESGMPKERFSAEFPKEGPSILRIQQVVRGDSAAYFCASSPRGPETYGYTFGSGTRLTVV.